The clone carrying this TCR beta chain came up a few times. Antigen: not known. These data originate in a study of blood T cells in healthy people across ages. Peripheral blood, about 10 milliliters per donor, was collected. Using a J-beta primer mix together with a sample-barcoded 5' primer, a second PCR was run for about 6 to 12 cycles. Every cDNA molecule bore a tag from a template-switch adaptor containing 12 random nucleotides. From the 5' RACE reads, TCRdb called clonotypes with MiXCR, one entry per CDR3 protein. Among under 2 million distinct CDR3 sequences, about 31% were seen once, and the ten largest hold approximately 10%. Regarding the study as a whole: When set beside aged donors, long-lived donors presented more naive CD4+ cells and higher diversity. The study could not conclusively compare naive and antigen-experienced cells, given its unsorted PBMCs.

The ends were cut back, 2 bases at V and 6 bases at J, with 7 bases in the middle. The CDR3 is 12 residues long. Germline V gene lookup returns CDR1 SEHNR and CDR2 FQNEAQ (reference sequence). The sample comprised blood. This clonotype was obtained from a woman in her 30s in good health. The chain is built from TRBV7-9 and TRBJ1-2; D gene ambiguous. The chain's CDR3 is CASSLRTNGYTF. The CDR3 DNA follows: TGTGCCAGCAGCTTAAGGACCAATGGCTACACCTTC. Filled out from reference TRBV7-9 and TRBJ1-2, the complete variable domain reads DTGVSQNPRHKITKRGQNVTFRCDPISEHNRLYWYRQTLGQGPEFLTYFQNEAQLEKSRLLSDRFSAERPKGSFSTLEIQRTEQGDSAMYLCASSLRTNGYTFGSGTRLTVV.